This T cell receptor beta chain was identified during a study of T cells in Graves' hyperthyroidism and ophthalmopathy. Amplified regions were TCR beta CDR3 sequences from RNA transcripts. HTBI primers were the set used in a first-round RT-PCR of the TCR CDR3. Via MiXCR, TCRdb re-called the multiplex PCR reads, giving one row per CDR3 protein. The profile covers over 250,000 distinct CDR3 sequences, with under 30% appearing a single time and 20% to 30% taken by the ten largest. The study, taken as a whole, reports: Most thyroid clonotypes expanded above 0.001 appeared in blood too.

Diagnosis of hyperthyroidism was new in patients aged 18 to 65, and its duration was under 2 months. An approximately 10 ml volume of fresh peripheral blood provided the PBMCs. Trimming removed 5 bases at V and 2 bases at J, with 16 bases between. This CDR3 comprises 15 residues. Germline V gene sequence: CDR1 SGHRS, CDR2 YFSETQ. In its sample, this clonotype was seen many times. Its antigen is not known. V usage is TRBV5-1 and J usage is TRBJ1-2; D unclear. The origin of this receptor is a middle-aged man with Graves' hyperthyroidism that later progressed to Graves' ophthalmopathy. Sequenced: blood. The CDR3 sequence: CASRLEPGGNYGYTF. In DNA, the CDR3 is TGCGCCAGCAGATTAGAGCCCGGCGGCAACTATGGCTACACCTTC.